This T cell receptor beta chain was retrieved from a study of blood T cell repertoires in COVID-19. At the level of the study: COVID-19 samples collected from the United States, Italy and Spain covered acute and convalescent phases. PBMCs, B-cell-depleted T cells, or T cells were the source of the cDNA or gDNA that made up the material.

This table comes from immunoSEQ multiplex PCR, and its TCRdb copy is limited to in-frame clones, with some not included. This sample has around 120,000 clones, with roughly nine tenths found just once. This CDR3 has 17 amino acids. CDR1 is SGHDN and CDR2 is FVKESK in the germline V gene. J gave up 6 bases and V 4 bases, and 13 bases lay outside the gene matches. The rearrangement links TRBV14 to TRBJ2-2, with 8 bases aligning to TRBD1. The source of this sequence is a human donor in a cohort sampled during active COVID-19. Sequenced sample: peripheral blood. CDR3 sequence reads: CASSPRTGREFAGELFF. The DNA for the CDR3 is TGTGCCAGCAGCCCTAGGACAGGGAGAGAATTCGCCGGGGAGCTGTTTTTT.